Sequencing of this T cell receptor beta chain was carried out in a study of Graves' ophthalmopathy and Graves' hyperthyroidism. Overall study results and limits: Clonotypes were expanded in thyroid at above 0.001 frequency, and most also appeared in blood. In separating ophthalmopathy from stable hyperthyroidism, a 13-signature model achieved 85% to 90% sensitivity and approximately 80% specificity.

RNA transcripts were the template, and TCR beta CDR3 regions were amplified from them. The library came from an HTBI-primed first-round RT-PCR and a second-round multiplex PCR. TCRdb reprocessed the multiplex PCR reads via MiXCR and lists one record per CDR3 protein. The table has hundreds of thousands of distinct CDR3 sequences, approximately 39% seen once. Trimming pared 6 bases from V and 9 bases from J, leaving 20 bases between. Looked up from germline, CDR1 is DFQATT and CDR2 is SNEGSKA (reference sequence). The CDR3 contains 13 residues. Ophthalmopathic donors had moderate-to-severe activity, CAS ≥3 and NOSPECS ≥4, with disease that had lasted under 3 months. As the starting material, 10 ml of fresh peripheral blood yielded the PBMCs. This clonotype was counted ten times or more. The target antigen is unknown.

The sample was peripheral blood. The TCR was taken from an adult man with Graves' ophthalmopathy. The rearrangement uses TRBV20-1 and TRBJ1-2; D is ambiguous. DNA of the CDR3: TGCAGTGCCCTGGGCTATGAGATGAACAGCTACACCTTC. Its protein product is CSALGYEMNSYTF.